The source of this TCR beta chain is a study of T-cell memory formation after mild COVID-19. Study in general: TCR clusters were mostly donor specific.

General observations from the study: Researchers could not confirm that second-wave clones peaking on day 37 targeted SARS-CoV-2. Day 15 to 85 contracting clones showed balanced CD4/CD8; later expanders leaned CD4+. Contracting CD4+ clones lay largely in CM and EM, with CD8+ ones residing in EMRA.

From the 5' RACE reads, TCRdb called clonotypes with MiXCR, one entry per CDR3 protein. Counted here are around 390,000 distinct CDR3 sequences, approximately 15% occurring once; the ten biggest clones make up 20% to 25%. As concerns this clonotype: Its specificity is unknown.

This CDR3 has 15 residues. CDR1 is KGHDR, CDR2 SFDVKD, per germline. The ends were cut back, 5 bases at V and 4 bases at J, with 14 bases in the middle. The V gene is TRBV24-1, the J gene TRBJ2-1, with D maybe TRBD1 (7 bases). Sequenced sample: PBMCs or a T cell subset sorted from them (not recorded which). The origin of this receptor is a man between 18 and 29 years old who had mild COVID-19 (a few samples of this study predate the infection). Cell type and time point are not known. The CDR3 here is CATSAGGLRYNEQFF. The CDR3 DNA reads TGTGCCACCAGTGCAGGGGGGCTAAGGTACAATGAGCAGTTCTTC.